This T cell receptor (beta chain) was captured by sequencing in a study of radiation and T cells in renal cell carcinoma. Whole-study context: Nephrectomy followed 15 Gy stereotactic body radiation by 4 weeks.

Assay used: immunoSEQ multiplex PCR; TCRdb lists only in-frame clones, some missing. The data hold over 60,000 clones, with approximately 86% observed a single time. Points on this clone: Its antigen is still unknown.

The study's findings and limits: Pretreatment tumor biopsies were lacking, so baseline clonotypes are unknown. Top tumor clonotypes rose in blood 2 weeks post-radiation, then contracted.

V dropped 3 bases and J dropped 5 bases, with 13 bases sitting between them. The CDR3 is made up of 14 amino acids. Germline CDR1 is SGHNT and CDR2 is YENEEA. Time point in this sample: blood 2 weeks post-SBRT. The treatment here: 15 Gy SBRT to primary tumor, nephrectomy 4 weeks later. The tumor was a clear cell renal cell carcinoma. The source of this sequence is a woman aged 45-59 years with renal cell carcinoma. The chain joins TRBV11-3 to TRBJ2-5; D is unresolved. The source material was blood, sampled from a patient whose treatment included radiotherapy and nephrectomy. The DNA for the CDR3 is TGTGCCAGCAGCTTGGCCGGGCACCGGGAGACCCAGTACTTC. Residues: CASSLAGHRETQYF.